These T cell receptor beta chains were read from a single sample in a study of shared clonotypes between healthy human individuals. The data were produced by immunoSEQ multiplex PCR, yet TCRdb's version contains in-frame clones alone and is incomplete. The sample has hundreds of thousands of clones, 70% to 80% seen once; the top ten hold around 13%. Sequenced sample: PBMCs. These receptor sequences come from a woman aged 40 to 49 in good health. Some clones in this sample may be carry-over from other donors' samples. Each CDR3 is given with its conserved first and last residue. D genes are given only for firm matches. Clone size appears in some rows only: once, few, many, or a class for an expanded clone.

CDR3nt: TGTGCCAGCAGTTGGAACTATGGCTACACCTTC
CDR3aa: CASSWNYGYTF
d_gene: -
j_gene: TRBJ1-2
abundance: -
v_gene: TRBV28

CDR3nt: TGTGCCAGCAGCCTCGACAACTCTGGAAACACCATATATTTT
CDR3aa: CASSLDNSGNTIYF
d_gene: -
j_gene: TRBJ1-3
abundance: -
v_gene: TRBV7-9

CDR3nt: TGTGCCAGCAGTTTATTGGGACTAGCGGGAGATACCGGGGAGCTGTTTTTT
CDR3aa: CASSLLGLAGDTGELFF
d_gene: TRBD2
j_gene: TRBJ2-2
abundance: -
v_gene: TRBV27

CDR3nt: TGTGCCAGCAGCGTAGTGGCTAGCTATACCGGGGAGCTGTTTTTT
CDR3aa: CASSVVASYTGELFF
d_gene: -
j_gene: TRBJ2-2
abundance: -
v_gene: TRBV9

CDR3nt: TGTGCCAGCAGCTTGGACAGGGTGAATGAGCAGTTCTTC
CDR3aa: CASSLDRVNEQFF
d_gene: -
j_gene: TRBJ2-1
abundance: -
v_gene: TRBV5-6

CDR3nt: TGTGCCAGCTCACCTCCGTCGCAGGGTGGCGAAAAACTGTTTTTT
CDR3aa: CASSPPSQGGEKLFF
d_gene: -
j_gene: TRBJ1-4
abundance: -
v_gene: TRBV18

CDR3nt: TGTGCCAGCATCACAGGGAGGAGGTATACCGGGGAGCTGTTTTTT
CDR3aa: CASITGRRYTGELFF
d_gene: -
j_gene: TRBJ2-2
abundance: -
v_gene: TRBV28

CDR3nt: TGTGCCAGCAGCCAATCACAAACCCAAGATACGCAGTATTTT
CDR3aa: CASSQSQTQDTQYF
d_gene: -
j_gene: TRBJ2-3
abundance: -
v_gene: TRBV16

CDR3nt: TGTGCCAGTACCACCGGAGGAACAGAGTCCTACGAGCAGTACTTC
CDR3aa: CASTTGGTESYEQYF
d_gene: -
j_gene: TRBJ2-7
abundance: once
v_gene: TRBV19

CDR3nt: TGCGCCAGCAGCCAAGATGGGGCTAGCGGGAGGATAGAAGATACGCAGTATTTT
CDR3aa: CASSQDGASGRIEDTQYF
d_gene: TRBD2
j_gene: TRBJ2-3
abundance: few
v_gene: TRBV4-3

CDR3nt: TGTGCCACCAGCAGAGGTTCTAGCGTACCTAGCACAGATACGCAGTATTTT
CDR3aa: CATSRGSSVPSTDTQYF
d_gene: -
j_gene: TRBJ2-3
abundance: -
v_gene: TRBV15

CDR3nt: TGCGCCAGCAGTTTAAACACAGGGGAGAGGTACACTGAAGCTTTCTTT
CDR3aa: CASSLNTGERYTEAFF
d_gene: TRBD1
j_gene: TRBJ1-1
abundance: -
v_gene: TRBV5-1

CDR3nt: TGTGCCAGCAGTGAATTGCTAGCGGGATTTGGTGAGCAGTTCTTC
CDR3aa: CASSELLAGFGEQFF
d_gene: TRBD2
j_gene: TRBJ2-1
abundance: -
v_gene: TRBV6-1

CDR3nt: TGTGCCAGCAGCTTCGGACTAGCAAGCGAGCAGTTCTTC
CDR3aa: CASSFGLASEQFF
d_gene: TRBD2
j_gene: TRBJ2-1
abundance: -
v_gene: TRBV7-9

CDR3nt: TGTGCCAGCAGCGCCTCGTCAGGGTACAATCAGCCCCAGCATTTT
CDR3aa: CASSASSGYNQPQHF
d_gene: -
j_gene: TRBJ1-5
abundance: few
v_gene: TRBV9

CDR3nt: TGTGCCAGCACCCTAGGGTGGGCCGGGGAGCTGTTTTTT
CDR3aa: CASTLGWAGELFF
d_gene: -
j_gene: TRBJ2-2
abundance: -
v_gene: TRBV6-6

CDR3nt: TGTGCCAGCAGTCGCGGGACAGGGAGGAGGACTGAAGCTTTCTTT
CDR3aa: CASSRGTGRRTEAFF
d_gene: TRBD1
j_gene: TRBJ1-1
abundance: -
v_gene: TRBV6-5

CDR3nt: TGTGCCAGCAGCTTAGCTCCAACAAACACCATATATTTT
CDR3aa: CASSLAPTNTIYF
d_gene: -
j_gene: TRBJ1-3
abundance: -
v_gene: TRBV7-6

CDR3nt: TGTGCCAGCAGCCAGGGGACAGCCTTTTCCTACGAGCAGTACTTC
CDR3aa: CASSQGTAFSYEQYF
d_gene: TRBD1
j_gene: TRBJ2-7
abundance: -
v_gene: TRBV27

CDR3nt: TGTGCCAGCAGTTTCTTGTTCCGGGCCGCCAATGAGCAGTTCTTC
CDR3aa: CASSFLFRAANEQFF
d_gene: -
j_gene: TRBJ2-1
abundance: -
v_gene: TRBV27

CDR3nt: TGTGCCAGCAGTGGACTAGCGGGAGGCACAGATACGCAGTATTTT
CDR3aa: CASSGLAGGTDTQYF
d_gene: TRBD2
j_gene: TRBJ2-3
abundance: many
v_gene: TRBV6-4

CDR3nt: TGTGCCAGCTCACCAGGGACAGTCGGCGAGCAGTACTTC
CDR3aa: CASSPGTVGEQYF
d_gene: TRBD1
j_gene: TRBJ2-7
abundance: few
v_gene: TRBV18

CDR3nt: TGTGCCAGCAGCCCACCCGGGGCGGGAAACATTCAGTACTTC
CDR3aa: CASSPPGAGNIQYF
d_gene: -
j_gene: TRBJ2-4
abundance: -
v_gene: TRBV7-9